The 3 T cell receptor beta chains below come from one sample, sequenced in a study of blood T cell repertoires in COVID-19. TCRdb keeps only in-frame clones here, not all; method: immunoSEQ multiplex PCR. Among approximately 140,000 clones listed, around 86% were seen once. Sample: peripheral blood. The receptors shown here come from a man aged 65-85 years with acute or convalescent COVID-19.

The chain links TRBV19 to TRBJ2-4; TRBD1 matches at 10 bases. The CDR3 loop spans 15 amino acids. V was pared by 5 bases and J by 8 bases, with 9 bases of the junction left unmatched. CDR1 and CDR2 (germline): LNHDA, SQIVND (reference sequence). The CDR3 reads CASSLIRTGGDIQYF. Written as DNA, the CDR3 is TGTGCCAGTAGTCTTATAAGGACAGGGGGAGACATTCAGTACTTC.

This clone was counted a single time. The genes are TRBV18 and TRBJ2-4; possibly TRBD1 for D (5 bases). The CDR3 runs 14 residues. Trimming stripped 2 bases from V and 5 bases from J, with 10 bases between. Germline V gives CDR1 KGHSH, CDR2 LQKENI. The CDR3 DNA follows: TGTGCCAGCTCACCAGACAGCCTTCAAAACATTCAGTACTTC. This sequence encodes CASSPDSLQNIQYF.

The chain uses TRBV19 and TRBJ2-1; D call uncertain. Looked up from germline, CDR1 is LNHDA and CDR2 is SQIVND (reference sequence). V shed 0 bases and J shed 10 bases, with 10 bases lying between them. The CDR3 covers 13 residues. CDR3 sequence (DNA): TGTGCCAGTAGTATAGACCCACACACCGAGCAGTTCTTC. This sequence encodes CASSIDPHTEQFF.